The 23 T cell receptor beta chains listed next were all sequenced from one sample in a study of blood T cell repertoires in COVID-19. Libraries were prepared by immunoSEQ multiplex PCR; TCRdb keeps only in-frame clonotypes and omits some of them. The sample has about 300,000 clones, 86% seen once; the top ten hold around 1.5%. The sample taken for sequencing was peripheral blood. Receptors originate from a woman between 45 and 65 years old with acute or convalescent COVID-19.

The J gene is TRBJ2-7, the V gene TRBV27; 8 nucleotides match TRBD2. J lost 2 bases, V lost 6 bases, and 12 bases had no gene match. CDR3 length equals 16 residues. Germline V CDR1 and CDR2: MNHEY, SMNVEV (reference sequence). CDR3 sequence (DNA): TGTGCCAGCAGGCCTAGTCCGAGCGGGAGTGCCTACGAGCAGTACTTC. Translating it yields CASRPSPSGSAYEQYF.

The rearrangement links TRBV5-5 to TRBJ2-1; TRBD1 matches 7 bases. CDR1 and CDR2 (germline): SGHKS, YYEKEE (reference sequence). J was trimmed by 2 bases and V by 6 bases; bases with no gene match: 8. This CDR3 is built from 15 residues. The CDR3: CASTLATGTYNEQFF. The CDR3 region has the DNA TGTGCCAGCACCTTAGCGACAGGGACCTACAATGAGCAGTTCTTC.

The genes are TRBV7-3 and TRBJ1-2, with a weak D call TRBD1 (5 bases). Trimming stripped 6 bases from V and 7 bases from J, with 12 bases between. Germline values: CDR1 SGHTA, CDR2 FQGTGA. The CDR3 loop spans 12 amino acids. The CDR3 protein is CASRRDDPGYTF. CDR3 DNA sequence: TGTGCCAGCAGGCGGGACGACCCTGGCTACACCTTC.

This chain connects TRBV11-3 to TRBJ2-3; perhaps TRBD1 as D (6 bases). Germline loops: CDR1 SGHNT, CDR2 YENEEA. CDR3 length: 14 amino acids. Trimming stripped 5 bases from V and 2 bases from J, with 11 bases between. This chain's CDR3 is CASSMDRYTDTQYF. CDR3 in DNA: TGTGCCAGCAGCATGGACAGATACACAGATACGCAGTATTTT. The entire variable domain, with the rest obtained from reference TRBV11-3 and TRBJ2-3, is as follows: EAGVVQSPRYKIIEKKQPVAFWCNPISGHNTLYWYLQNLGQGPELLIRYENEEAVDDSQLPKDRFSAERLKGVDSTLKIQPAELGDSAVYLCASSMDRYTDTQYFGPGTRLTVL.

The gene calls are TRBV30 and TRBJ2-1, with D possibly matching TRBD1 (5 bases). Germline V gene lookup returns CDR1 GTSNPN and CDR2 SVGIG (reference sequence). The CDR3 loop spans 14 amino acids. Trimming removed 2 bases from V and 7 bases from J, with 15 bases in between. CDR3 sequence reads: CAWSSGTQGNEQFF. CDR3 DNA: TGTGCCTGGAGTTCTGGCACTCAGGGAAATGAGCAGTTCTTC.

This clone showed up just once. This sequence joins TRBV19 and TRBJ1-5; unclear D gene. The CDR3 totals 14 residues. Trimming pared 2 bases from V and 7 bases from J, leaving 12 bases between. Germline lookup yields CDR1 LNHDA and CDR2 SQIVND (reference sequence). CDR3 DNA sequence: TGTGCCAGTAGTATAAACCCAGGTTCACAGCCCCAGCATTTT. Translated: CASSINPGSQPQHF.

The V gene is TRBV5-4, the J gene TRBJ2-5; TRBD1 agrees at 11 bases. This CDR3 spans 14 amino acids. Germline CDR1 SGHNT, CDR2 YYREEE (reference sequence). V lost 4 bases to trimming and J lost 5 bases; unmatched junction nucleotides: 4. The CDR3: CASSRTGGGETQYF. CDR3 sequence (DNA): TGTGCCAGCAGCCGGACAGGGGGCGGTGAGACCCAGTACTTC.

The chain recombines TRBV28 with TRBJ1-1; 7 nucleotides align to TRBD1. The CDR3 loop spans 15 amino acids. In germline, CDR1 is MDHEN, CDR2 SYDVKM. V shed 7 bases, J shed 0 bases, and the junction held 8 bases outside the gene matches. For the CDR3, the DNA is TGTGCCAGCACAAGCCAGGGGGGTGTGAACACTGAAGCTTTCTTT. This translates into CASTSQGGVNTEAFF.

J is TRBJ1-1 and V is TRBV27, with D tentatively TRBD1 (5 bases). The V gene's germline CDR1 is MNHEY and CDR2 SMNVEV (reference sequence). This CDR3 is built from 17 residues. Between the trimmed V and J ends, which lost 3 bases and 5 bases, there was a span of 22 bases. CDR3 DNA sequence: TGTGCCAGCAGTTTGGTTAGGGGCGAGACTTTCCCGACTGAAGCTTTCTTT. It encodes CASSLVRGETFPTEAFF.

This sequence joins TRBV12-2 and TRBJ2-3; TRBD2 reflects the table's D call only, with no check against the DNA. TRBV12-2 is a listed pseudogene. This CDR3 has 16 amino acids. The CDR3 DNA reads TGTGCAAGTCGCTTAAAGCTAGCGGGGGCCCATGATACGCAGTATTTT. Its translation: CASRLKLAGAHDTQYF.

The chain links TRBV2 to TRBJ1-1, with D maybe TRBD1 (6 bases). The V end was cut by 5 bases, the J end by 3 bases, with 13 bases between. This CDR3 has 14 amino acids. The germline gives CDR1 SNHLY, CDR2 FYNNEI. The chain's CDR3 is CASSKQGGDTEAFF. The CDR3 nucleotides are TGTGCCAGCAGTAAACAGGGTGGCGACACTGAAGCTTTCTTT.

The chain combines TRBV12-3 or TRBV12-4 with TRBJ1-1, with 9 bases lining up with TRBD1. Unmatched junction bases numbered 3, after V lost 4 bases and J lost 9 bases. The CDR3 extends over 12 amino acids. CDR3 sequence (DNA): TGTGCCAGCAGTTCCGGACAGGGGAAAGCTTTCTTT. Translation: CASSSGQGKAFF.

This clone was detected a few times. The chain combines TRBV9 with TRBJ1-6, with D hard to call. The ends were cut back, 7 bases at V and 7 bases at J, with 12 bases in the middle. The CDR3 runs 13 residues. Germline V gene data show CDR1 as SGDLS and CDR2 as YYNGEE. The CDR3 DNA reads TGTGCCAGCGGGGAGGGTTTCAATTCACCCCTCCACTTT. Protein sequence: CASGEGFNSPLHF.

Comment on this clone: Additional DNA sequences in this sample encode the identical CDR3. J is TRBJ2-7 and V is TRBV7-9, with D maybe TRBD1 (6 bases). The CDR3 has 14 residues. V shed 5 bases and J shed 1 base, with 12 bases lying between them. The germline V gene encodes CDR1 SEHNR and CDR2 FQNEAQ (reference sequence). CDR3: CASSLGQISYEQYF. The CDR3 DNA is TGTGCCAGCAGCCTCGGACAGATATCCTACGAGCAGTACTTC.

The chain couples TRBV27 to TRBJ1-2, with D tentatively TRBD1 (5 bases). Deletions cut 3 bases from V and 1 base from J, with 18 bases between. The CDR3 spans 17 residues. In germline, CDR1 is MNHEY, CDR2 SMNVEV (reference sequence). The CDR3 spells CASSFARIRGVNYGYTF. The CDR3 DNA follows: TGTGCCAGCAGTTTTGCGCGAATTCGGGGGGTTAACTATGGCTACACCTTC.

This clone was observed once. Additional DNA sequences in this sample encode the identical CDR3. The chain links TRBV28 to TRBJ2-7; D unresolved. The CDR3 loop spans 12 amino acids. Between the trimmed V and J ends, which lost 2 bases and 2 bases, there was a span of 4 bases. The germline gives CDR1 MDHEN, CDR2 SYDVKM. CDR3 in amino acids: CASSLPAYEQYF. CDR3 bases: TGTGCCAGCAGTTTACCCGCCTACGAGCAGTACTTC. Based on the CDR3 plus reference TRBV28 and TRBJ2-7, the full variable domain is DVKVTQSSRYLVKRTGEKVFLECVQDMDHENMFWYRQDPGLGLRLIYFSYDVKMKEKGDIPEGYSVSREKKERFSLILESASTNQTSMYLCASSLPAYEQYFGPGTRLTVT.

The chain links TRBV27 to TRBJ1-1; possible D gene TRBD1, 6 bases. Germline CDR1 reads MNHEY; CDR2 reads SMNVEV (reference sequence). The CDR3 is 15 amino acids. V lost 8 bases, J lost 0 bases, and 16 bases lay in between. The CDR3 region has the DNA TGTGCCAGCGGGGGAGGGGGGACGATGAACACTGAAGCTTTCTTT. Its translation is CASGGGGTMNTEAFF.

The rearrangement uses TRBV6-4 and TRBJ2-1; TRBD1 agrees at 7 bases. Germline V gene lookup returns CDR1 MRHNA and CDR2 SNTAGT. V shed 4 bases and J 3 bases; nucleotides not matched to a gene: 6. This CDR3 contains 15 residues. CDR3 in amino acids: CASSVGTVGYNEQFF. The CDR3 DNA reads as TGTGCCAGCAGTGTCGGGACAGTGGGCTACAATGAGCAGTTCTTC.

This chain links TRBV2 with TRBJ1-4, with no clear D. CDR1 SNHLY and CDR2 FYNNEI come from the germline V gene. V lost 4 bases and J lost 7, with 16 bases in between. The CDR3 contains 15 residues. This CDR3 reads CASSVGGSRGEKLFF. The CDR3 DNA sequence: TGTGCCAGCAGTGTCGGAGGGTCGCGGGGTGAAAAACTGTTTTTT.

The chain is built from TRBV11-2 and TRBJ2-3; the match to TRBD2 covers 9 bases. The CDR3 has 15 residues. Germline V gives CDR1 SGHAT, CDR2 FQNNGV. J was trimmed by 4 bases and V by 5 bases; bases with no gene match: 7. The CDR3 bases are TGTGCCAGCAGCCGACTTAGCGGGAGAGCAGATACGCAGTATTTT. Its translation is CASSRLSGRADTQYF.

This chain connects TRBV5-5 to TRBJ2-2; no definite D call. V lost 1 base and J lost 3, with 7 bases in between. CDR1 is SGHKS and CDR2 is YYEKEE in the germline V gene (reference sequence). This CDR3 has 14 residues. The CDR3 DNA sequence: TGTGCCAGCAGCTTGCAACAGTACACCGGGGAGCTGTTTTTT. It translates to CASSLQQYTGELFF.

This clone was seen once. This chain's CDR3 is CASSLRGRDRDTQYF. The CDR3 region has the DNA TGTGCCAGCAGCCTAAGAGGGCGGGACAGAGATACGCAGTATTTT. This rearrangement joins TRBV3-1 (or the pseudogene TRBV3-2) to TRBJ2-3; perhaps TRBD1 as D (7 bases). V shed 4 bases and J shed 5 bases, with 16 bases lying between them. The germline CDR1 and CDR2 sequences are LGHDT and YNNKEL (reference sequence). This CDR3 comprises 15 residues.

V gene TRBV4-1 combines with J gene TRBJ2-2; D is unclear. This CDR3 comprises 13 residues. Germline CDR1 MGHRA, CDR2 YSYEKL. Trimming left V 4 bases short and J 5 bases short, with 8 bases between. The CDR3 DNA follows: TGCGCCAGCAGCCGTGGAGTTACCGGGGAGCTGTTTTTT. The encoded protein is CASSRGVTGELFF.